This T cell receptor beta chain was documented in a study of cytomegalovirus exposure and HLA in healthy donors (dated by TCRdb to 2017 to 2019). Study-level background: An earlier analysis of around 600 of the donors reported approximately 300 Gb of sequence data and 117 million unique TCR beta sequences from 150 million to 200 million T cells. Roughly 310 gigabases of sequencing data and around 87 million unique TCR sequences were included in an early release covering about 700 HLA-typed donors. Of the approximately 400 genotyped donors, approximately 80% were placed in the genetic ancestry cluster associated with self-reported Caucasian donors. The study aimed to test whether signatures of past pathogen exposure could be identified by cataloging public T cell receptors. The study profiled the T cell repertoires of around 700 subjects by immunosequencing and related them to cytomegalovirus serostatus. A separate validation cohort of 100 to 150 different subjects was used in addition to the roughly 700-subject first cohort. The study combined high-throughput TCR immunosequencing, statistical association of individual TCRs with disease status, and machine learning to predict cytomegalovirus infection status. In a later analysis, previously published TCR beta repertoires from some 640 donors were re-analyzed and high-resolution HLA genotyping was added so that TCR occurrence patterns could be studied. In the later analysis, no new phenotypic data were used to find candidate immune exposures; instead, reliance was placed on TCR beta sequences and their occurrence across donors. An earlier analysis of 587 of the donors used high-throughput TCR beta sequencing to judge whether each TCR beta V gene segment behaved as functional or pseudogenic. Alongside the repertoire data, information on donor age, sex, ethnicity and CMV serostatus was compiled. In a later genetic analysis, genome-wide SNP genotypes for about 55% of the roughly 670 donors were used, and that subset was treated as a discovery cohort. Every discovery cohort repertoire had been produced on one sequencing platform. Both class I and class II loci were covered by HLA typing, at four-digit resolution. Typing coverage varied by locus: roughly 620-630 donors for A, B, C, DRB1 and DQB1; roughly 520 for DQA1; approximately 610 for DPA1; 450 to 480 for DPB1. Several DR-DQ haplotypes were treated as single units for association and clustering because of strong linkage in the cohort. Among around 400 genotyped donors of the cohort, an average of approximately 240,000 unique TCR beta nucleotide sequences were sequenced per donor, approximately 20% of them non-productive. The paper as a whole reports these results and caveats: When HLA alleles, especially DR and DQ, strongly co-occurred, attributing TCR associations to individual alleles was difficult. In a later analysis, TCR association rates were found to vary across HLA loci, with the most associated TCRs seen for DRB1 alleles and the fewest for HLA-C alleles. The 87-base-pair reads could not distinguish some IMGT-functional V segments, including TRBV6-2 and TRBV6-3, so those segments were excluded. According to the authors, the approach could potentially be generalized to other disease states and immunological phenotypes. The classifier was reported to diagnose cytomegalovirus status with high specificity and sensitivity in both the original cohort and the validation cohort. In a later genetic analysis, fewer N-insertions in productive TCRs were reported among donors in an Asian-associated ancestry cluster than the roughly 700-donor mean. In a later analysis, 16,951 TCR beta sequences were associated with specific HLA alleles at a false discovery rate of 0.05. A few of the identified cytomegalovirus-associated TCR beta chains were confirmed in vitro to be specific for cytomegalovirus antigens. Most TCR sequences were observed very rarely across donors, whereas some public TCRs were present in many individuals. Most CMV-associated TCR beta chains appeared to be HLA-restricted in a later analysis, and the HLA associations seemed to be driven largely by CMV exposure. In a later analysis, HLA-associated TCR beta chains showed more clonal expansion and lower generation probabilities than non-associated chains that were equally common. A cluster of highly shared sequence variants was judged likely to be a technical artifact of the sequencing pipeline. In the study, approximately 150 TCR beta chains were listed as associated with cytomegalovirus. V-gene and J-gene trimming of TCR beta chains was associated with a missense DCLRE1C variant in a later genetic analysis, and the association was replicated in an independent cohort. The only immune exposure information available for the cohort was CMV serostatus. Because counts were too low, about 18 rarely observed V segments, including chromosome 9 orphons, were excluded from the earlier analysis of 587 of the donors. A further reported finding was that TCR beta sequences accurately predicted the HLA-A and HLA-B alleles for most subjects in the first cohort. In a later analysis, several top co-occurrence clusters were reported to appear linked to parvovirus B19, influenza, CMV and Epstein-Barr virus. This cohort had only TCR beta chains sequenced, and the lack of alpha or paired-chain data limited which features could be detected. In an earlier analysis of 587 of the donors, most TCR beta V segments appeared in productive rearrangements about 87% or about 30% of the time, broadly matching IMGT annotations. Linkage disequilibrium might explain the correlated functional status among segregating V segments, but an unknown experimental factor could not be ruled out. Roughly uniform sequencing depth across donors was assumed in presence/absence analyses, although this assumption may not hold. Because some donors lacked HLA typing at each locus, the association tests relied only on the typed subset.

The cohort comprised hundreds of healthy bone marrow donors. At the time of sampling, every cohort member was nominally healthy, though immune exposures that went unrecorded were likely present. The donor tested CMV seropositive and was one of the 289 seropositive cohort members. Every donor gave a peripheral blood sample, and the peripheral blood mononuclear cells from that sample were used for TCR beta sequencing. The Qiagen DNeasy Blood Extraction Kit was used to extract genomic DNA from the blood cell samples. Receptors were amplified or captured by the immunoSEQ multiplex PCR assay. A mixture of 60 forward primers for TCR Vbeta segments and 13 reverse primers for TCR Jbeta segments was used in the multiplex PCR. A multiplex PCR assay on genomic DNA amplified the CDR3 region of rearranged TCR beta genes. The Illumina HiSeq System was used to sequence the amplified TCR beta libraries as 87-base-pair reads. Processing in the source paper ran as follows. A later analysis counted tens of millions of unique TCR beta chains across the 650 to 700 repertoires, and around 9.9 million of these chains were shared by at least two donors. A nearest-neighbor algorithm error-corrected the raw reads and collapsed the reads into unique sequences, merging closely related sequences to remove PCR and sequencing errors. V, D and J gene segments were assigned by aligning CDR3 sequences to IMGT reference sequences. For a sequence to be retained, at least a six-nucleotide match to both a V gene segment and a J gene segment was required. A rearrangement counted as productive if the CDR3 had no stop codons and remained in frame with V and J, and every other rearrangement counted as non-productive. Following IMGT convention, CDR3 was defined as the stretch from the second conserved V-encoded cysteine to the conserved J-encoded phenylalanine. The earlier analysis of approximately 500 of the donors excluded sequences that lacked an unambiguous match to a single V gene segment. In an earlier analysis of a few hundred of the donors, V segments were called functional above 56.7% productive rearrangements and were called segregating when the between-donor standard deviation exceeded 5%. A statistical classification framework was developed to diagnose cytomegalovirus status using the catalog of TCR beta chain sequences. A later analysis assigned V and J genes by comparing TCR nucleotide sequences with IMGT/GENE-DB human TR gene sequences. A later analysis assigned CDR3 sequences and most-parsimonious VDJ recombination scenarios with the TCRdist pipeline. In a later analysis, each TCR beta chain was defined by its CDR3 amino acid sequence together with its V-gene family, and reads without a unique V-gene family were excluded. A later analysis removed nearly 600 highly shared, low-generation-probability nucleotide sequences to deal with suspected cross-contamination and a sequencing artifact. In a later analysis, a clonal expansion index was calculated for each public chain from normalized within-repertoire ranks of inferred template counts. Generation probabilities in a later analysis came from a VDJ recombination model fitted to out-of-frame rearrangements, and those results were checked against IGoR. In a later analysis, hypergeometric tests were used to score TCR-TCR, TCR-HLA and TCR-CMV co-occurrence, with a repertoire-size bias correction applied to TCR pairs. In a later analysis, false discovery rates were estimated by permuting HLA or CMV assignments 20 times. In a later analysis, co-occurring TCRs were grouped using DBSCAN, and TCRdist sequence similarity was added for clustering within HLA-allele-positive subsets. Co-occurrence clustering excluded repertoires with fewer than 30,000 or more than 120,000 public chains, plus five with anomalous nucleotide sharing. TCRdb stores this immuneACCESS table with in-frame sequences only. Part of the clones is absent; in the studies checked, under half of the shortfall reflects unresolved V genes, and no reason is known for the rest. That table gives V, J and clone size, and the DNA gave D and trimming. The sample yields 98,000 or so clones; 60% to 80% were counted once. 5.8% of the sample is held by the ten biggest clonotypes.

The V end loses 2 bases and the J end loses 7 bases, and a stretch of 12 bases separates them. Spanning cysteine to phenylalanine, the CDR3 consists of 14 amino acids. Of all the DNA, just the CDR3 is kept, 42 bases in frame from base 1. CDR1 SGHRS and CDR2 YFSETQ were looked up in the germline V gene. This clone was found once. Its recognized antigen is unknown. The sample holds no much larger clone one base away, and base qualities are not on file. Sequences were obtained from PBMCs. This TCR derives from a man between 60 and 75 years old in good health and CMV-seropositive. Recombination connected TRBV5-1 to TRBJ1-4; perhaps TRBD1 is the D gene, with 6 bases matching. The DNA sequence is given as TGCGCCAGCAGCTTCCAGGGGTGGGGTGAAAAACTGTTTTTT. Translated, it reads CASSFQGWGEKLFF.